This TCR beta chain was obtained from a study of T cells in Graves' hyperthyroidism and ophthalmopathy. This clonotype was recorded at least ten times. The CDR3 runs 19 residues. Germline CDR1 reads SGHAT; CDR2 reads FQNNGV. V gave up 5 bases and J gave up 5 bases; unmatched junction bases: 22. Amplification targeted TCR beta CDR3 regions from RNA transcripts. TCR CDR3 regions were first amplified by RT-PCR with HTBI primers. Using its own MiXCR run on the multiplex PCR reads, TCRdb lists one record per CDR3 protein. The sample lists 370,000 or so distinct CDR3 sequences; roughly 12% were seen once. This clonotype was sampled from a man aged 25-45 years with Graves' hyperthyroidism that later progressed to Graves' ophthalmopathy. Input material: blood. This rearrangement joins TRBV11-2 to TRBJ2-5; 8 positions agree with TRBD2. CDR3 sequence (DNA): TGTGCCAGCAGCCCCGGGGGGGCGGGAAGGAAGAGGGTTAAGGAGACCCAGTACTTC. It encodes CASSPGGAGRKRVKETQYF.